This paragraph covers one TCR beta chain sequence. The germline CDR1 and CDR2 sequences are MDHEN and SYDVKM. This CDR3 region has 13 residues. The V end was cut by 2 bases, the J end by 8 bases, with 12 bases between. This sample stems from a study of blood T cell repertoires in COVID-19. Sequenced by immunoSEQ multiplex PCR; TCRdb stores in-frame clones only, minus some. The table shows tens of thousands of clones, with around 86% occurring only once. Sequenced input: peripheral blood. This chain connects TRBV28 to TRBJ2-5; D possibly corresponds to TRBD1 (6 bases). The source of this sequence is a man aged 70-80 years with acute or convalescent COVID-19. The CDR3 nucleotides read TGTGCCAGCAGTTTAACAGGGCAAGGTACCCAGTACTTC. Its protein product is CASSLTGQGTQYF.